These 32 T cell receptor beta chains were all obtained from the same sample, sequenced in a study of T-cell memory formation after mild COVID-19. MiXCR, run by TCRdb on the 5' RACE reads, gives a single entry per CDR3 protein. The sample lists under 550,000 distinct CDR3 sequences, about a sixth occurring once. The sequenced sample was PBMCs or a T cell subset sorted from them (not recorded which). The receptor set was obtained from a man aged 18 to 30 who had mild COVID-19 (a few samples of this study predate the infection). Cell type and time point are not known.

The table lists this clonotype with a few counts. The CDR3 DNA is TGTGCCAGCAGTTTTAGGCAGTTCTTC. This translates into CASSFRQFF. The chain is built from TRBV12-3 or TRBV12-4 and TRBJ2-1; D unresolved. Trimming removed 3 bases at V and 12 bases at J, with 3 bases between. This CDR3 has 9 residues.

The sample holds a few counts of this clonotype. This chain uses TRBV5-1 with TRBJ2-2; weak D call: TRBD2 (5 bases). The germline V gene encodes CDR1 SGHRS and CDR2 YFSETQ. With 5 bases removed from V and 7 bases from J, the gap between germline ends came to 15 bases. The CDR3 loop spans 14 amino acids. The CDR3 nucleotides are TGCGCCAGCAGGCATCCCCTAGCCGGCGGGGAGCTGTTTTTT. It yields the protein CASRHPLAGGELFF.

There are a few counts of this clonotype. CDR3 sequence: CATSGGGQSYNEQFF. CDR3 DNA sequence: TGTGCCACCAGTGGGGGAGGGCAGTCCTACAATGAGCAGTTCTTC. This chain joins TRBV24-1 and TRBJ2-1; the match to TRBD2 covers 7 bases. The CDR3 extends over 15 amino acids. V was clipped by 5 bases and J by 1 base; unmatched bases: 4. Germline-derived CDR1 and CDR2 are KGHDR and SFDVKD.

This clonotype was counted between two and nine times. The V and J genes are TRBV6-1 and TRBJ1-1; D perhaps matches TRBD1 (5 bases). V lost 6 bases and J 4 bases, leaving 15 bases between the germline ends. The CDR3 loop spans 14 amino acids. Germline V lookup: CDR1 MNHNS, CDR2 SASEGT. CDR3 sequence reads: CASSTEVGGTEAFF. The CDR3 DNA reads as TGTGCCAGCAGCACCGAAGTGGGGGGCACTGAAGCTTTCTTT.

This chain joins TRBV5-1 and TRBJ2-1; D gene uncertain. The CDR3 runs to 12 residues. Per the germline V gene, CDR1 is SGHRS and CDR2 is YFSETQ. Trimming removed 3 bases at V and 6 bases at J, with 7 bases between. The CDR3 region is CASSYSLNEQFF. CDR3 DNA: TGCGCCAGCAGCTATTCCCTCAATGAGCAGTTCTTC.

This clonotype was found a few times. This chain uses TRBV6-2 or TRBV6-3 with TRBJ2-5; D is undetermined. Germline V gene lookup returns CDR1 MNHEY and CDR2 SVGEGT. V gave up 2 bases and J gave up 2 bases, with 9 bases separating them. The CDR3 sequence is 14 residues long. CDR3 DNA: TGTGCCAGCAGTTACGTATGGAGACAAGAGACCCAGTACTTC. Translating it yields CASSYVWRQETQYF.

Only a few counts were recorded for this clonotype. V is TRBV7-2 and J is TRBJ1-3, with 8 bases matching TRBD1. Germline V gene sequence: CDR1 SGHTA, CDR2 FQGNSA. The CDR3 loop spans 19 amino acids. V lost 4 bases to trimming and J lost 0 bases; unmatched junction nucleotides: 14. The CDR3 here is CASSSGPSGQVASGNTIYF. CDR3 in DNA: TGTGCCAGCAGCTCGGGCCCCTCGGGACAGGTAGCCTCTGGAAACACCATATATTTT.

Regarding this clonotype: One end of the junction does not line up with germline, which may come from a read error. The chain is built from TRBV28 and TRBJ1-5; D is unclear. Germline loops: CDR1 MDHEN, CDR2 SYDVKM. The CDR3 contains 14 residues. The CDR3 sequence: CASTKGGRNQPKHF. In nucleotides, the CDR3 is TGTGCCAGCACCAAGGGAGGGCGCAATCAGCCCAAGCATTTT.

V is TRBV7-9 and J is TRBJ2-1, with D perhaps being TRBD1 or TRBD2 (5 bases each). Germline lookup yields CDR1 SEHNR and CDR2 FQNEAQ (reference sequence). The CDR3 sequence is 14 residues long. V lost 2 bases, J lost 4 bases, and 9 bases lay in between. The CDR3: CASSLFGAYNEQFF. The CDR3, as DNA: TGTGCCAGCAGCTTATTCGGGGCGTACAATGAGCAGTTCTTC.

The gene calls are TRBV6-1 and TRBJ2-7; 12 positions match TRBD2. V lost 5 bases, J lost 2 bases, and 7 bases stayed unmatched. Germline values: CDR1 MNHNS, CDR2 SASEGT. The CDR3 totals 16 residues. The chain's CDR3 is CASSLPSGGGPYEQYV. The DNA for the CDR3 is TGTGCCAGCAGTCTCCCTAGCGGGGGGGGCCCCTACGAGCAGTACGTC.

The chain combines TRBV30 with TRBJ2-3; D not resolved. Between the trimmed V and J ends, which lost 2 bases and 3 bases, there was a span of 9 bases. CDR3 length: 13 residues. Germline CDR1 reads GTSNPN; CDR2 reads SVGIG (reference sequence). The CDR3 bases are TGTGCCTGGAGTAAAATGGAAACAGATACGCAGTATTTT. This sequence encodes CAWSKMETDTQYF.

This clonotype showed up just a few times. The chain joins TRBV5-1 to TRBJ1-1; 7 bases are shared with TRBD1. This CDR3 spans 14 amino acids. Trimming cost V 3 bases and J 3 bases; bases outside gene matches: 5. Germline loops: CDR1 SGHRS, CDR2 YFSETQ. The CDR3 reads CASSYTGVDTEAFF. CDR3 DNA sequence: TGCGCCAGCAGCTACACAGGGGTTGACACTGAAGCTTTCTTT.

This clonotype turned up a few times. The rearrangement joins TRBV4-3 to TRBJ1-2; tentative D call: TRBD1 (6 bases). This CDR3 is 15 amino acids long. CDR1 is LGHNA and CDR2 is YSLEER in the germline V gene. V was trimmed by 4 bases and J by 8 bases, leaving 20 bases between them. CDR3 bases: TGCGCCAGCAGCCTCTCCGGTGGGGGGGGGCGCGGCTACACCTTC. Translated: CASSLSGGGGRGYTF.

The chain links TRBV9 to TRBJ2-1; 13 bases are shared with TRBD2. The CDR3 consists of 18 residues. The V segment lost 0 bases and the J segment 4 bases; nucleotides outside the gene matches: 7. From germline, CDR1 is SGDLS and CDR2 YYNGEE. As DNA, the CDR3 is TGTGCCAGCAGCGTAGCGTGGACTAGCGGGGGCGATTACAATGAGCAGTTCTTC. Amino acids: CASSVAWTSGGDYNEQFF.

This chain links TRBV20-1 with TRBJ2-5, with D possibly TRBD2 on 5 matching bases. V was pared by 3 bases and J by 2 bases, with 13 bases between. Germline loops: CDR1 DFQATT, CDR2 SNEGSKA (reference sequence). The CDR3 sequence is 14 residues long. For the CDR3, the DNA is TGCAGTGCTAGGGCTGGACTCACACAAGAGACCCAGTACTTC. Translating it yields CSARAGLTQETQYF.

This clonotype has only one observation. V usage is TRBV20-1 and J usage is TRBJ2-1, with TRBD2 matching 7 bases. The CDR3 runs 15 residues. V lost 6 bases and J lost 4; bases outside the gene matches: 12. Germline V gene lookup returns CDR1 DFQATT and CDR2 SNEGSKA (reference sequence). The CDR3 coding sequence is TGCAGTGCCCCGATCGCGGGGGAAGTGTACAATGAGCAGTTCTTC. Translated: CSAPIAGEVYNEQFF.

This clonotype turned up a few times. The gene calls are TRBV28 and TRBJ2-7; D is possibly TRBD2 (6 bases). This CDR3 comprises 15 residues. The V gene lost 6 bases and the J gene lost 0 bases, with 15 bases spanning the gap. CDR1 MDHEN and CDR2 SYDVKM come from the germline V gene. CDR3 sequence (DNA): TGTGCCAGCAGCACTAGCTTAACCCCCTCCTACGAGCAGTACGTC. Translated, it gives CASSTSLTPSYEQYV.

This clonotype was observed at least ten times. V is TRBV4-3 and J is TRBJ1-1, with 8 bases fitting TRBD1. V shed 0 bases and J 2 bases; nucleotides not matched to a gene: 5. This CDR3 is built from 16 residues. Germline-derived CDR1 and CDR2 are LGHNA and YSLEER. The CDR3 DNA reads as TGCGCCAGCAGCCAAGACCCTACAGGGGGTAACACTGAAGCTTTCTTT. It encodes CASSQDPTGGNTEAFF.

This clonotype was observed a handful of times. The rearrangement links TRBV4-3 to TRBJ2-2; the match to TRBD2 covers 8 bases. The V and J ends lost 0 bases and 7 bases, in that order; junction bases with no gene match: 10. Looked up from germline, CDR1 is LGHNA and CDR2 is YSLEER. This CDR3 comprises 17 residues. The CDR3 protein is CASSQDGPGGPFGELFF. DNA of the CDR3: TGCGCCAGCAGCCAAGATGGGCCGGGGGGGCCGTTCGGGGAGCTGTTTTTT.

This clonotype was seen many times. J is TRBJ2-3 and V is TRBV5-6, with D perhaps matching TRBD1 (5 bases). The length of the CDR3 is 13 residues. The ends were cut back, 3 bases at V and 15 bases at J, with 20 bases in the middle. Germline CDR1 is SGHDT and CDR2 is YYEEEE. The CDR3 is CASSSPGFLGAYF. The CDR3 coding sequence is TGTGCCAGCAGCTCTCCAGGGTTTCTAGGTGCCTATTTT.

The rearrangement uses TRBV12-3 or TRBV12-4 and TRBJ1-2; D is possibly TRBD1 (5 bases). This CDR3 contains 11 residues. The V gene lost 5 bases and the J gene lost 8 bases, with 9 bases spanning the gap. This chain's CDR3 is CASSRGDGYTF. CDR3 coding DNA: TGTGCCAGCAGTCGGGGGGACGGCTACACCTTC.

This clonotype came up many times. An end of the junction does not agree with germline; a read error may underlie this. The rearrangement links TRBV7-9 to TRBJ2-3; D gene ambiguous. The CDR3 contains 13 residues. Germline CDR1 reads SEHNR; CDR2 reads FQNEAQ (reference sequence). The CDR3 nucleotides read TGCGCCAGCAGCTTATCCGGGACAGATACGCAGTATTTT. Its protein product is CASSLSGTDTQYF.

This clonotype was detected only a few times. This chain joins TRBV3-1 and TRBJ2-2, with D unresolved. Trimming pared 1 base from V and 0 bases from J, leaving 6 bases between. The CDR3 covers 15 residues. The germline V gene encodes CDR1 LGHDT and CDR2 YNNKEL (reference sequence). In nucleotides, the CDR3 is TGTGCCAGCAGCCAAGGGGCAACGAACACCGGGGAGCTGTTTTTT. Protein sequence: CASSQGATNTGELFF.

This clonotype was seen a few times. The rearrangement joins TRBV7-6 to TRBJ1-1, with D hard to call. The length of the CDR3 is 13 residues. The V end was cut by 6 bases, the J end by 3 bases, with 11 bases between. CDR1 is SGHVS and CDR2 is FNYEAQ in the germline V gene. CDR3 DNA sequence: TGTGCCAGCAGTACGGCTTTGGACACTGAAGCTTTCTTT. Its protein is CASSTALDTEAFF.

This clonotype was counted a few times. This chain connects TRBV7-2 to TRBJ2-1; no reliable D call. The ends were cut back, 3 bases at V and 5 bases at J, with 17 bases in the middle. The CDR3 covers 16 residues. The germline V gene has CDR1 SGHTA and CDR2 FQGNSA. DNA of the CDR3: TGTGCCAGCAGCTTTTCCCCGCAGACACTTGACAATGAGCAGTTCTTC. Translation: CASSFSPQTLDNEQFF.

This clonotype was recorded a few times. The chain carries TRBV15 and TRBJ2-5; D remains unclear. Between the trimmed V and J ends, which lost 8 bases and 5 bases, there was a span of 21 bases. This CDR3 has 15 amino acids. Germline V gene data show CDR1 as LNHNV and CDR2 as YYDKDF (reference sequence). CDR3 amino acids: CATSYRSAGSETQYF. CDR3 in DNA: TGTGCCACCTCTTATCGGAGTGCTGGGTCGGAGACCCAGTACTTC.

This chain joins TRBV5-4 and TRBJ1-5, with D possibly being TRBD1 (5 bases). Germline V gene lookup returns CDR1 SGHNT and CDR2 YYREEE (reference sequence). The CDR3 is 14 residues long. V dropped 3 bases and J dropped 9 bases, with 16 bases sitting between them. The CDR3 region has the DNA TGTGCCAGCAGCTCCGGGACGGGGCGAGTGCCCCAGCATTTT. This sequence encodes CASSSGTGRVPQHF.

This clonotype was counted many times. V gene TRBV5-1 combines with J gene TRBJ1-4, with 7 positions matching TRBD1. The CDR3 extends over 14 amino acids. Germline V gives CDR1 SGHRS, CDR2 YFSETQ. The V segment lost 4 bases and the J segment 7 bases; nucleotides outside the gene matches: 7. The CDR3 DNA reads TGCGCCAGCAGCGGGGGACAGTTGCGTGAAAAACTGTTTTTT. Protein product: CASSGGQLREKLFF.

This clonotype was seen repeatedly, ten times or more. The chain is built from TRBV20-1 and TRBJ1-2; D perhaps matches TRBD1 (6 bases). Per germline, CDR1 DFQATT and CDR2 SNEGSKA (reference sequence). Trimming took 1 base from V and 8 from J, leaving 11 bases between them. The CDR3 spans 12 residues. The CDR3 DNA sequence: TGCAGTGCTAGAGGGACAGTCCTGGGCTACACCTTC. As protein: CSARGTVLGYTF.

This clonotype has just a few counts. This chain joins TRBV7-6 and TRBJ2-2, with D unclear. Trimming took off 1 base at V and 0 bases at J, with 6 bases between the two ends. Germline CDR1 is SGHVS and CDR2 is FNYEAQ. This CDR3 has 15 residues. The CDR3 is CASSLVFTNTGELFF. The DNA of the CDR3 is TGTGCCAGCAGCTTAGTCTTTACGAACACCGGGGAGCTGTTTTTT.

The V and J genes are TRBV10-3 and TRBJ2-1; D is possibly TRBD1 (7 bases). Germline V lookup: CDR1 ENHRY, CDR2 SYGVKD. The CDR3 sequence is 16 residues long. V gave up 5 bases and J gave up 0 bases, with 14 bases separating them. CDR3 region: CAISSLAGGSYNEQFF. The CDR3 nucleotides read TGTGCCATCAGTTCACTAGCAGGGGGCTCCTACAATGAGCAGTTCTTC.

The chain links TRBV24-1 to TRBJ1-2, with D unclear. The CDR3 runs to 13 residues. CDR1 is KGHDR and CDR2 is SFDVKD in the germline V gene. V lost 7 bases to trimming and J lost 2 bases, with 10 bases between them. The CDR3 region is CATSRTANYGYTF. Here the CDR3 DNA reads TGTGCCACCAGCCGGACCGCGAACTATGGCTACACCTTC.